What follows describes a single T cell receptor (beta chain). The antigen this receptor binds is unknown. Libraries came from the immunoSEQ multiplex PCR assay. The multiplex PCR relied on a mix of 60 forward primers for TCR Vbeta segments and 13 reverse primers for TCR Jbeta segments. The CDR3 region of rearranged TCR beta genes was amplified from genomic DNA with a multiplex PCR assay. On the Illumina HiSeq System, the amplified TCR beta libraries were sequenced as 87-base-pair reads. Per the original workflow: A later analysis counted around 72 million unique TCR beta chains across the 500 to 850 repertoires, and around 12 million of these chains were shared by at least two donors. Raw reads were error-corrected and collapsed into unique sequences by a nearest-neighbor algorithm in which closely related sequences were merged to remove PCR and sequencing errors. V, D and J gene segments were assigned by aligning CDR3 sequences to IMGT reference sequences. For a sequence to be retained, at least a six-nucleotide match to both a V gene segment and a J gene segment was required. A rearrangement was called productive if the CDR3 had no stop codons and remained in frame with V and J, and every other rearrangement was called non-productive. CDR3 was defined according to IMGT convention as the region running from the second conserved V-encoded cysteine to the conserved J-encoded phenylalanine. Sequences without an unambiguous match to a single V gene segment were excluded from the earlier analysis of about 600 of the donors. An earlier analysis of several hundred of the donors called V segments functional above 56.7% productive rearrangements and segregating when the between-donor standard deviation exceeded 5%. To diagnose cytomegalovirus status from the catalog of TCR beta chain sequences, a statistical classification framework was built. In a later analysis, V and J genes were assigned by comparing TCR nucleotide sequences against IMGT/GENE-DB human TR gene sequences. The TCRdist pipeline was used in a later analysis to assign CDR3 sequences and most-parsimonious VDJ recombination scenarios. In a later analysis, each TCR beta chain was defined by its CDR3 amino acid sequence together with its V-gene family, and reads without a unique V-gene family were excluded. As a way to deal with suspected cross-contamination and a sequencing artifact, a later analysis dropped 592 nucleotide sequences that were highly shared and had low generation probability. In a later analysis, a clonal expansion index for each public chain was calculated from normalized within-repertoire ranks of inferred template counts. Generation probabilities in a later analysis came from a VDJ recombination model fitted to out-of-frame rearrangements, and those results were checked against IGoR. Hypergeometric tests were used in a later analysis to score TCR-TCR, TCR-HLA and TCR-CMV co-occurrence, with a repertoire-size bias correction applied to the TCR pairs. In a later analysis, false discovery rates were estimated by permuting HLA or CMV assignments 20 times. In a later analysis, co-occurring TCRs were grouped using DBSCAN, and TCRdist sequence similarity was added for clustering within HLA-allele-positive subsets. Repertoires with fewer than 30,000 or more than 120,000 public chains, plus five repertoires with anomalous nucleotide sharing, were excluded from co-occurrence clustering. TCRdb's version of the immuneACCESS table is confined to in-frame rearrangements and falls short of the full clone set. An unresolved V gene accounts for under half of the shortfall where checked; the remainder is of unknown origin. The V and J calls and clone size come from that table; D and trimming were worked out from the DNA. The sample's table covers more than 140,000 clones. Around 2.2% of the sample goes to the ten largest clones.

The cohort comprised several hundred healthy bone marrow donors. At the time of sampling, all cohort members were nominally healthy, though unrecorded immune exposures were likely present. The donor tested CMV seronegative, placing the donor among the 352 seronegative members of the cohort. Every donor gave a peripheral blood sample, and the peripheral blood mononuclear cells from that sample were used for TCR beta sequencing. The Qiagen DNeasy Blood Extraction Kit was used to extract genomic DNA from the blood cell samples. CDR1 and CDR2 are read off the germline V gene as SGHRS and YFSETQ. The CDR3 spans 14 residues, from the cysteine through the phenylalanine. Only the CDR3 DNA is retained, 42 bases long and in frame from the first base. V sheds 5 bases and J sheds 6 bases, leaving 14 bases between their ends. This specimen belongs to a study of cytomegalovirus exposure and HLA in healthy donors (dated by TCRdb to the late 2010s). About the investigation overall: An earlier analysis of 587 of the donors reported about 300 Gb of sequence data and 95 million to 120 million unique TCR beta sequences obtained from about 170 million T cells. An early release that covered about 600 HLA-typed donors contained approximately 300 gigabases of sequencing data and tens of millions of unique TCR sequences. Among the roughly 390 genotyped donors, approximately 76% belonged to the genetic ancestry cluster associated with self-reported Caucasian donors. The study aimed to test whether signatures of past pathogen exposure could be identified by cataloging public T cell receptors. The T cell repertoires of roughly 660 subjects were profiled by immunosequencing and related to cytomegalovirus serostatus. In addition to the first cohort of 500 to 850 subjects, a separate validation cohort of 120 different subjects was used. The study combined high-throughput TCR immunosequencing, statistical association of individual TCRs with disease status, and machine learning to predict cytomegalovirus infection status. In a later analysis, previously published TCR beta repertoires from about 640 donors were re-analyzed and high-resolution HLA genotyping was added so that TCR occurrence patterns could be studied. In the later analysis, no new phenotypic data were used to find candidate immune exposures; instead, reliance was placed on TCR beta sequences and their occurrence across donors. In an earlier analysis of a few hundred of the donors, high-throughput TCR beta sequencing was used to judge whether each TCR beta V gene segment behaved as functional or pseudogenic. Donor age, sex, ethnicity and CMV serostatus were compiled together with the repertoire data. A later genetic analysis took genome-wide SNP genotypes for 398 of the 666 donors and used that subset as a discovery cohort. Every repertoire in the discovery cohort had been generated on one and the same sequencing platform. Class I and class II HLA loci were covered by the typing at four-digit resolution. Typing coverage differed by locus: A, B, C, DRB1 and DQB1 were typed in about 629-640 donors, DQA1 in 500 to 550, DPA1 in around 610, and DPB1 in just under 490. A few DR-DQ haplotypes were treated as single units for association and clustering because of strong linkage in the cohort. Across approximately 420 genotyped donors of the cohort, an average of 235,054 unique TCR beta nucleotide sequences per donor were sequenced, and about a sixth of those sequences were non-productive. The investigation overall reported the following: In an earlier analysis of 500 to 650 of the donors, most TCR beta V segments appeared in productive rearrangements about 87% or about 30% of the time, broadly matching IMGT annotations. The earlier analysis of approximately 590 of the donors excluded over 15 rarely observed V segments, including chromosome 9 orphons, because counts were too low. Only TCR beta chains were sequenced in this cohort, and the absence of alpha or paired-chain data limited detectable features. A few of the identified cytomegalovirus-associated TCR beta chains were confirmed in vitro to be specific for cytomegalovirus antigens. The only immune exposure information available for the cohort was CMV serostatus. When HLA alleles, especially DR and DQ, strongly co-occurred, TCR associations were difficult to assign to individual alleles. Cytomegalovirus status was reported to be diagnosed by the classifier with high specificity and sensitivity in both the original and validation cohorts. HLA typing was unavailable for some donors at each locus, so association tests used only the typed subset. Correlated functional status among segregating V segments might be attributable to linkage disequilibrium, but an unknown experimental factor could not be ruled out. A total of fewer than 200 TCR beta chains were listed by the study as associated with cytomegalovirus. At a false discovery rate of 0.05, a later analysis linked under 20,000 TCR beta sequences to specific HLA alleles. According to the authors, the approach could potentially be generalized to other disease states and immunological phenotypes. A later analysis found that most CMV-associated TCR beta chains appeared HLA-restricted, with HLA associations seemingly driven largely by CMV exposure. Because the 87-base-pair reads could not distinguish some IMGT-functional V segments, including TRBV6-2 and TRBV6-3, those segments were excluded. An association between a missense DCLRE1C variant and V-gene and J-gene trimming of TCR beta chains was found in a later genetic analysis and replicated in an independent cohort. While some public TCRs were present in many individuals, most TCR sequences turned up only very rarely across donors. In a later analysis, several top co-occurrence clusters were reported to appear linked to parvovirus B19, influenza, CMV and Epstein-Barr virus. A group of highly shared sequence variants was considered likely to be a technical artifact of the sequencing pipeline. In a later analysis, TCR association rates were found to vary across HLA loci, with the most associated TCRs seen for DRB1 alleles and the fewest for HLA-C alleles. Roughly uniform sequencing depth across donors was assumed in presence/absence analyses, although this assumption may not hold. A further reported finding was that TCR beta sequences accurately predicted the HLA-A and HLA-B alleles for most subjects in the first cohort. In a later genetic analysis, fewer N-insertions in productive TCRs were reported among donors in an Asian-associated ancestry cluster than the approximately 670-donor mean. In a later analysis, HLA-associated TCR beta chains were found to be more clonally expanded and to have lower generation probabilities than equally common non-associated chains.

The sequencing sample was made of PBMCs. This TCR was recovered from a woman younger than 30 in good health and CMV-seronegative. The chain joins TRBV5-1 to TRBJ1-4; a tentative D call is TRBD1 (5 bases match). In nucleotide form, the sequence is TGCGCCAGCAGGACGGGCCGGGGGGATGAAAAACTGTTTTTT. The resulting protein is CASRTGRGDEKLFF.